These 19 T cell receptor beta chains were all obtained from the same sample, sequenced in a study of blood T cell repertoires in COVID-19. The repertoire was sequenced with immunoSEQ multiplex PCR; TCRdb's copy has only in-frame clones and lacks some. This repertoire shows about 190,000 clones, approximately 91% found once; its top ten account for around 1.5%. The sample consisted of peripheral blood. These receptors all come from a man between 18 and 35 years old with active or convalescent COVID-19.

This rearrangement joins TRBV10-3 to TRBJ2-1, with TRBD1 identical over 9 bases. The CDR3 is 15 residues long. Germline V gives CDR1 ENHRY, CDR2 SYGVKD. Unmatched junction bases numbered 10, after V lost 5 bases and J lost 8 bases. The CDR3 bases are TGTGCCATCAGTACCGGGACAGGGATCATCGATGAGCAGTTCTTC. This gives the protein CAISTGTGIIDEQFF.

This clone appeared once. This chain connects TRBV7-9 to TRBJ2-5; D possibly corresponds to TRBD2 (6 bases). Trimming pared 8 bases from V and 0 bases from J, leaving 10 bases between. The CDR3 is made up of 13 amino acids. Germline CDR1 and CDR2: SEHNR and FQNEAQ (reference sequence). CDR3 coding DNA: TGTGCCAGCGAGCGGGCCAACCAAGAGACCCAGTACTTC. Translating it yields CASERANQETQYF.

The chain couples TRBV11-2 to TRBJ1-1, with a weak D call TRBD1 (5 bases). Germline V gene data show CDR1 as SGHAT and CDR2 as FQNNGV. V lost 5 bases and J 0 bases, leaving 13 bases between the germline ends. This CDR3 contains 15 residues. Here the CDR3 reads CASSPLGHMNTEAFF. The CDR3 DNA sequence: TGTGCCAGCAGCCCCCTTGGACACATGAACACTGAAGCTTTCTTT.

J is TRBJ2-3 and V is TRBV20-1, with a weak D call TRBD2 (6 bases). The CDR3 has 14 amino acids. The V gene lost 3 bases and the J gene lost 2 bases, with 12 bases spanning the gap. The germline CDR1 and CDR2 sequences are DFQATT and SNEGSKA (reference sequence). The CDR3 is CSASLPGDTDTQYF. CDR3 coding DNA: TGCAGTGCTAGTTTGCCGGGGGACACAGATACGCAGTATTTT.

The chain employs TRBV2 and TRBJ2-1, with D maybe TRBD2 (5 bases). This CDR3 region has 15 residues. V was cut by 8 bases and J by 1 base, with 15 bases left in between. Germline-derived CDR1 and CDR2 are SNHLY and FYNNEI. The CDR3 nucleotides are TGTGCCAGCGGAGGCGCCCTTGGGTCCTACAATGAGCAGTTCTTC. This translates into CASGGALGSYNEQFF.

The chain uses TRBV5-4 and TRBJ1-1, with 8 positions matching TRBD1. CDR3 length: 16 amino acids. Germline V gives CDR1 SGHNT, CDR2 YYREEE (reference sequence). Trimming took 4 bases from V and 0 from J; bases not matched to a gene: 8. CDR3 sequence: CASSTKTGAVNTEAFF. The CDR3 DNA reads TGTGCCAGCAGCACAAAGACAGGGGCAGTGAACACTGAAGCTTTCTTT.

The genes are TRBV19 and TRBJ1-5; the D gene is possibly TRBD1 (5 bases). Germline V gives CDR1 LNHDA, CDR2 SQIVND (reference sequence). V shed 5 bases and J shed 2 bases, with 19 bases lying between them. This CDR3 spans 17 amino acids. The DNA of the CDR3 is TGTGCCAGTAGTGTAGTGCATGGGGCAAATGGCAATCAGCCCCAGCATTTT. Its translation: CASSVVHGANGNQPQHF. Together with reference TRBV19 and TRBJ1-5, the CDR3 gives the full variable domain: DGGITQSPKYLFRKEGQNVTLSCEQNLNHDAMYWYRQDPGQGLRLIYYSQIVNDFQKGDIAEGYSVSREKKESFPLTVTSAQKNPTAFYLCASSVVHGANGNQPQHFGDGTRLSIL.

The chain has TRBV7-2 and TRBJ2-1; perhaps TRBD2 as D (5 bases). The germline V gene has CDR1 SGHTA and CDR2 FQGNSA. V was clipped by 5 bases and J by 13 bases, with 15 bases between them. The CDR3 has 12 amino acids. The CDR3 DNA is TGTGCCAGCAGCACCCCGGGGATGCGACAGTTCTTC. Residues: CASSTPGMRQFF.

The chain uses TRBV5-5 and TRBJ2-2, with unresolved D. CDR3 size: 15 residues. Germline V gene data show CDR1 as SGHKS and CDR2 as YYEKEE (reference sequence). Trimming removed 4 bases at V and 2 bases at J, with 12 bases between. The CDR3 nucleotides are TGTGCCAGCAGCGCATATGAGGTTAACACCGGGGAGCTGTTTTTT. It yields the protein CASSAYEVNTGELFF.

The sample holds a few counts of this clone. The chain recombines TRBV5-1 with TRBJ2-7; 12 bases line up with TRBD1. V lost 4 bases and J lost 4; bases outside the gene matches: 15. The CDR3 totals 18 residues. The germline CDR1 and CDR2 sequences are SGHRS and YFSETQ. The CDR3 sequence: CASSGGPLPGQGAYEQYF. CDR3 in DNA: TGCGCCAGCAGCGGCGGACCCCTACCGGGACAGGGGGCATACGAGCAGTACTTC.

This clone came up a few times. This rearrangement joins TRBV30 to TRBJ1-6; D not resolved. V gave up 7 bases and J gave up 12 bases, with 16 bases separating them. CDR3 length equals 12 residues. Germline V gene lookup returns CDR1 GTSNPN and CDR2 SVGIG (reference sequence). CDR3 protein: CASSFGWKPLHF. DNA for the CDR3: TGTGCCTCCTCGTTCGGGTGGAAACCCCTCCACTTT.

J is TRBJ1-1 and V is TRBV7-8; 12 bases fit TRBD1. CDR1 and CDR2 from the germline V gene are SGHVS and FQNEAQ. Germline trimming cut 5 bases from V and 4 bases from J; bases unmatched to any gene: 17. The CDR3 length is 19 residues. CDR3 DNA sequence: TGTGCCAGCAGCCCGTTCACCGGGACAGGGGGCGGGGGGACCACTGAAGCTTTCTTT. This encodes CASSPFTGTGGGGTTEAFF.

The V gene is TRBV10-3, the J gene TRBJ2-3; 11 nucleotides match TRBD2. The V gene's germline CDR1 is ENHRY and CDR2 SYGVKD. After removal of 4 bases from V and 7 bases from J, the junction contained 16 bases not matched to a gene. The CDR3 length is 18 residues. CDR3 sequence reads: CAISGGSSGGREGNTQYF. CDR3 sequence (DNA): TGTGCCATCAGTGGAGGGTCTAGCGGGGGGCGTGAAGGGAATACGCAGTATTTT.

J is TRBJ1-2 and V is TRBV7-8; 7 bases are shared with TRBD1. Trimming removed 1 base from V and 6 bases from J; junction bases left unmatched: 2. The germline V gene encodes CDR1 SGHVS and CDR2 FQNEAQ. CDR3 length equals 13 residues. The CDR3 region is CASSLVGTDGYTF. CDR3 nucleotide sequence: TGTGCCAGCAGCTTAGTGGGGACAGATGGCTACACCTTC.

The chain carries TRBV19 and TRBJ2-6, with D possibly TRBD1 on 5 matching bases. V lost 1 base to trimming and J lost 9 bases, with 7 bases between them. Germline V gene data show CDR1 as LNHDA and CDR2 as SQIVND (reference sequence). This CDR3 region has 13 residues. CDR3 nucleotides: TGTGCCAGTAGTATAGGGGGCGACAACGTCCTGACTTTC. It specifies CASSIGGDNVLTF.

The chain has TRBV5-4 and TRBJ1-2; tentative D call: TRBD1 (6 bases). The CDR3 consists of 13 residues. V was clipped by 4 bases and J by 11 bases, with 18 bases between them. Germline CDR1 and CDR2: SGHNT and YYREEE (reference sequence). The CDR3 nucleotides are TGTGCCAGCAGCGGCAGGGGTGTCTCGAAGTACACCTTC. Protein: CASSGRGVSKYTF.

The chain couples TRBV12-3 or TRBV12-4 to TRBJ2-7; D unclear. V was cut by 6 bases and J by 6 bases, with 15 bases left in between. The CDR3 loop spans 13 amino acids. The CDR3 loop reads CASSLLLSSEQYF. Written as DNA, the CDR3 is TGTGCCAGCAGCCTCCTCTTGTCTAGCGAGCAGTACTTC.

In nucleotides, the CDR3 is TGTGCCAGCAGTATACTAGCGGGCCTTGGGGAGCAGTACTTC. Protein: CASSILAGLGEQYF. The chain couples TRBV27 to TRBJ2-7, with 9 bases fitting TRBD2. Trimming removed 5 bases from V and 7 bases from J; junction bases left unmatched: 9. The CDR3 runs to 14 residues. The germline V gene encodes CDR1 MNHEY and CDR2 SMNVEV (reference sequence).

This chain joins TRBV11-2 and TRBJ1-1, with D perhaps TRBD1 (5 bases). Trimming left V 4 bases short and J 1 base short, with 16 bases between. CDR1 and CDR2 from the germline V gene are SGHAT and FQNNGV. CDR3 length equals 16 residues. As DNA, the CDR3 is TGTGCCAGCAGCTCCTGGGGAGGGGTGGGGAACACTGAAGCTTTCTTT. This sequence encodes CASSSWGGVGNTEAFF.